The source of this T cell receptor (beta chain) is a study of T cells in localized non-small cell lung cancer (dated by TCRdb to about 2020). General notes on the study: The study analyzed T cell repertoires of about 230 early-stage NSCLC patients, comparing tumors and uninvolved tumor-adjacent lungs. All 250 or so NSCLC patients in the cohort were treatment-naive and had localized lung tumors that were resected. A mean age of roughly 66 years was recorded for the NSCLC patients, of whom around 140 were male and 107 were female. General conclusions and limits of the study: Multi-region tumor sequencing was not performed, so intratumor heterogeneity could not be excluded. The highest T cell clonality was observed in uninvolved tumor-adjacent lung, where clonality exceeded that of tumor, suggesting that antigenic responses were more focused in uninvolved tumor-adjacent lung. Higher T cell density in blood was associated with longer overall survival, whereas higher clonality in adjacent lung was associated with shorter survival. Because the study design was exploratory, TCR variables were selected using unadjusted p-values without false-discovery rate correction. Of the top 100 tumor clones, a median of about 53 were detected in paired uninvolved adjacent lung; 28 were also among that lung's top 100.

As for this clone: It has no known antigen specificity. Per-nucleotide qualities are absent, and no much larger clonotype sits a single base away.

At diagnosis, peripheral blood, uninvolved tumor-adjacent lung and tumor were collected and were preserved as a mix of fresh-frozen and FFPE material. For TCR repertoire profiling, the blood samples were analyzed as peripheral blood mononuclear cells. From the cysteine through the phenylalanine, the CDR3 covers 15 amino acids. Kept here is only the CDR3 DNA, which spans 45 bases and is read in frame from base 1. At the junction V is shortened by 5 bases and J by 6 bases, with 18 bases in between. The germline V gene yields SGHNT for CDR1 and YENEEA for CDR2. TCR beta CDR3 regions were sequenced from DNA using the immunoSEQ Assay. Processing in the source paper ran as follows. To compute T cell density, TCR beta template counts were normalized to usable DNA, which was estimated by amplifying housekeeping genes. Richness was estimated with the preseqR package, extrapolating to 400,000 templates for PBMC samples and 120,000 templates for tissue samples. Clonality was calculated as one minus Pielou's evenness. Tissue-enriched TCRs were identified through differential abundance testing performed on productive amino-acid clonotypes, with a minimum total count of 5 and an alpha of 0.1. The Jaccard Index and the Morisita Overlap Index were used to measure how much the repertoires overlapped between compartments. TCR beta CDR3s were clustered by GLIPH together with public tetramer-defined viral CDR3s, and at least three viral sequences plus V-gene enrichment were required for viral motifs. TCRdb re-hosts the immuneACCESS table, in-frame sequences only. Its copies lack some clones; in the studies checked, an unresolved V gene accounts for under half of them, and the cause for the rest is not known. The V and J calls and clone size are taken from that table; D and trimming were inferred from the DNA. Within this sample are 70,000 or so clones, with approximately 84% of them counted one time only. The ten top clones hold 1.3% of the sample.

The V gene is TRBV11-3 and the J gene is TRBJ2-3; the D segment may tentatively be TRBD1 or TRBD2, each giving 5 matched bases. This clonotype originated in a female donor aged 60 or older with stage I lung adenocarcinoma. Sequencing was performed on peripheral blood, taken before any cancer treatment. The sequenced DNA is TGTGCCAGCAGCCCCCAGCTGGGGGTTCCTGATACGCAGTATTTT. This translates into CASSPQLGVPDTQYF.